These 17 T cell receptor beta chains were sequenced from one sample in a study of sequential checkpoint blockade in melanoma. The sample's treatment: randomized to nivolumab then ipilimumab (arm A) or the reverse (arm B). Data came from immunoSEQ multiplex PCR; TCRdb stores just in-frame clones and leaves some out. The sample records 6,500 to 9,000 clones, around 24% being singletons. The starting material was tumor tissue (inferred from file names), obtained from a patient given nivolumab and ipilimumab in sequence. The source of these receptors is a human donor with melanoma.

This clone was found once. The V gene is TRBV19, the J gene TRBJ1-5, with 10 bases identical to TRBD1. The CDR3 runs 14 residues. The junction had 2 bases not matched to a gene; V was cut back by 5 bases and J by 4 bases. From germline, CDR1 is LNHDA and CDR2 SQIVND (reference sequence). The CDR3 DNA follows: TGTGCCAGTAGTGACAGGGGGCTGAATCAGCCCCAGCATTTT. This sequence encodes CASSDRGLNQPQHF.

The chain links TRBV6-8 to TRBJ1-5, with TRBD1 matching over 8 bases. The CDR3 has 17 amino acids. V gave up 5 bases and J gave up 2 bases; unmatched junction bases: 11. From germline, CDR1 is MNHGY and CDR2 SAAAGT. CDR3 DNA sequence: TGTGCCAGCAGTGACAGACAGGGGTCCAACCGCAATCAGCCCCAGCATTTT. As protein: CASSDRQGSNRNQPQHF.

In its sample, this clone was seen a few times. The chain recombines TRBV6-8 with TRBJ2-7; a weak D match, TRBD1 (6 bases). The germline V and J ends were trimmed by 0 bases and 3 bases, with 9 bases remaining between them. Germline lookup yields CDR1 MNHGY and CDR2 SAAAGT. The CDR3 length is 14 residues. The DNA of the CDR3 is TGTGCCAGCAGTTACTCCGACAGGTACTACGAGCAGTACTTC. Its translation is CASSYSDRYYEQYF.

This clone is medium-sized (0.01 to 0.1%) by share. The CDR3 coding sequence is TGTGCCAGCAGTAGGATGGCCAGATTGAACACTGAAGCTTTCTTT. It translates to CASSRMARLNTEAFF. This chain uses TRBV11-3 with TRBJ1-1, with D uncertain. Germline loops: CDR1 SGHNT, CDR2 YENEEA. V was trimmed by 6 bases and J by 0 bases, leaving 14 bases between them. The CDR3 is made up of 15 amino acids.

This chain links TRBV9 with TRBJ2-7, with D possibly called TRBD1 or TRBD2 (5 bases each). Per germline, CDR1 SGDLS and CDR2 YYNGEE. Trimming removed 6 bases at V and 4 bases at J, with 11 bases between. This CDR3 spans 12 amino acids. CDR3: CASIRDGYEQYF. The DNA of the CDR3 is TGTGCCAGCATCCGGGACGGGTACGAGCAGTACTTC.

The chain joins TRBV25-1 to TRBJ2-1, with 10 bases matching TRBD2. Per the germline V gene, CDR1 is MGHDK and CDR2 is SYGVNS. With 6 bases clipped from V and 4 bases from J, the junction kept 6 bases outside the gene matches. This CDR3 is built from 15 residues. The CDR3 spells CASRRGTSDYNEQFF. CDR3 in DNA: TGTGCCAGCAGAAGAGGGACTAGCGATTACAATGAGCAGTTCTTC.

This clone has ten or more counts. The J gene is TRBJ1-2, the V gene TRBV6-8; 9 bases align to TRBD1. The trim removed 6 bases at V and 0 bases at J, leaving 2 bases unmatched. The V gene's germline CDR1 is MNHGY and CDR2 SAAAGT. The CDR3 sequence is 14 residues long. CDR3 amino acids: CASRRTGANYGYTF. CDR3 DNA sequence: TGTGCCAGCAGGCGGACAGGGGCTAACTATGGCTACACCTTC.

The rearrangement uses TRBV29-1 and TRBJ1-5; D is ambiguous. Looked up from germline, CDR1 is SQVTM and CDR2 is ANQGSEA. This CDR3 has 13 amino acids. Trimming pared 4 bases from V and 2 bases from J, leaving 9 bases between. The CDR3 nucleotides read TGCAGCGTTGGGGGATTGGGCAATCAGCCCCAGCATTTT. Protein sequence: CSVGGLGNQPQHF.

The V and J genes are TRBV30 and TRBJ2-5; D is undetermined. Deletions cut 2 bases from V and 5 bases from J, with 9 bases between. CDR1 is GTSNPN, CDR2 SVGIG, per germline (reference sequence). The CDR3 spans 12 residues. In DNA, the CDR3 is TGTGCCTGGAGTATTGGATGGGAGACCCAGTACTTC. Encoded protein: CAWSIGWETQYF.

The chain joins TRBV30 to TRBJ1-5, with D possibly matching TRBD1 (5 bases). CDR1 GTSNPN and CDR2 SVGIG come from the germline V gene (reference sequence). The CDR3 is made up of 14 amino acids. V dropped 1 base and J dropped 2 bases, with 9 bases sitting between them. Here the CDR3 DNA reads TGTGCCTGGAGTGGGGGGGTAGGCAATCAGCCCCAGCATTTT. Its protein product is CAWSGGVGNQPQHF.

This clone was recorded many times. The chain employs TRBV9 and TRBJ2-2, with TRBD2 matching 10 bases. Unmatched junction bases numbered 9, after V lost 4 bases and J lost 6 bases. Germline CDR1 is SGDLS and CDR2 is YYNGEE. CDR3 length: 16 amino acids. CDR3 sequence reads: CASSPLSSGGAGELFF. DNA of the CDR3: TGTGCCAGCAGCCCTCTCTCTAGCGGGGGAGCCGGGGAGCTGTTTTTT.

The sample holds a few counts of this clone. This chain uses TRBV9 with TRBJ2-7; D perhaps matches TRBD2 (6 bases). The germline CDR1 and CDR2 sequences are SGDLS and YYNGEE. The CDR3 totals 13 residues. Trimming pared 3 bases from V and 7 bases from J, leaving 14 bases between. The DNA of the CDR3 is TGTGCCAGCAGCGGCGGGGCGGGAAGAGAGCAGTACTTC. Its protein product is CASSGGAGREQYF.

This clone was detected only once. The chain joins TRBV29-1 to TRBJ2-1, with TRBD1 as a possible D gene (6 bases). The V and J ends lost 6 bases and 2 bases respectively, with 11 bases between them. Looked up from germline, CDR1 is SQVTM and CDR2 is ANQGSEA. The CDR3 spans 13 residues. The CDR3 DNA reads as TGCAGCGTCAGGGGCATCACCTACAATGAGCAGTTCTTC. Amino acid sequence: CSVRGITYNEQFF.

This clone is medium-sized (0.01 to 0.1%) within its sample. The sample contains more than one DNA sequence encoding this CDR3. This chain joins TRBV11-3 and TRBJ2-2; 15 bases map to TRBD2. CDR3 size: 17 residues. The germline V gene encodes CDR1 SGHNT and CDR2 YENEEA. V shed 8 bases, J shed 2 bases, and the junction held 6 bases outside the gene matches. CDR3 nucleotides: TGTGCCAGCCGAGCGGGACTAGCGGGGGGAAACACCGGGGAGCTGTTTTTT. Translating it yields CASRAGLAGGNTGELFF.

The chain uses TRBV5-1 and TRBJ2-2; no definite D call. The CDR3 has 14 residues. Trimming shortened V by 0 bases and J by 7 bases, and 10 bases separated the two germline ends. From germline, CDR1 is SGHRS and CDR2 YFSETQ. CDR3 in amino acids: CASSLADGGGELFF. The CDR3, as DNA: TGCGCCAGCAGCTTGGCCGATGGCGGCGGGGAGCTGTTTTTT.

The genes are TRBV6-8 and TRBJ2-7, with a possible D match to TRBD2 (6 bases). CDR1 is MNHGY and CDR2 is SAAAGT in the germline V gene. Trimming cost V 6 bases and J 0 bases, with 15 bases left between them. The length of the CDR3 is 15 residues. CDR3: CASRGGRPGSYEQYF. The CDR3 coding sequence is TGTGCCAGCAGAGGAGGGAGGCCAGGCTCCTACGAGCAGTACTTC.

The chain carries TRBV19 and TRBJ2-3, with D hard to call. CDR1 is LNHDA, CDR2 SQIVND, per germline (reference sequence). The CDR3 consists of 15 residues. The V gene lost 5 bases and the J gene lost 5 bases, with 17 bases spanning the gap. This CDR3 is CASSLRPSSGDTQYF. The CDR3 nucleotides are TGTGCCAGTAGTCTCCGCCCTAGTTCTGGAGATACGCAGTATTTT.